The sequence of this TCR beta chain was determined in a study of spatial heterogeneity in lung cancer (dated by TCRdb to about 2019). The study in broad terms: The donors were about 65 patients from the lung TRACERx cohort who had early-stage, untreated non-small cell lung cancer. Follow-up PBMC samples were sequenced whenever available, with a median time to follow-up of 2 to 3 years after resection. Beta-chain transcripts were consistently detected in greater numbers than alpha-chain transcripts, which likely reflected higher beta-chain transcript abundance. In the raw uncorrected reads, each unique combination of TCR and UMI appeared more than ten times on average. In non-small cell lung cancer, the study quantitatively compared TCR alpha and beta repertoires across several tumor regions, matched nontumor lung, and blood. Nonsynonymous mutation counts, determined by whole-exome sequencing of tumor tissue, were related to TCR repertoire features. Both alpha and beta chains were TCR-sequenced in approximately 200 tumor regions, approximately 64 matched nontumor lung samples and over 55 PBMC samples obtained at surgery.

Study-level results and caveats: Ubiquitous expanded tumor TCRs were found in blood more often at tumor resection than at routine follow-up. Only roughly 15 patients were included in the comparisons of baseline and follow-up blood repertoires. Additional single-cell paired TCR alpha and beta sequencing was considered necessary to confirm, at a functional level, the hypothesis that regional TCRs recognize regional mutations.

In regard to this clonotype: Its antigen is not yet known. The record has no base qualities; no much larger clone is one base away.

The library was made by 5' RACE. The instrument was a NextSeq 500. In the TCR library protocol, a unique molecular identifier was attached to each TCR cDNA molecule so that PCR and sequencing errors could be corrected. The study's processing was this. Decombinator tools were used for TCR identification, UMI-based error correction and CDR3 extraction. Expanded TCRs were defined as those above a frequency of 2 per 1,000, corresponding to the top 1% of the tumor frequency distribution. Each repertoire was subsampled 100 times to 5,000 TCRs, after which Renyi diversity was computed with the R vegan package. CDR3 similarity networks were constructed using string-kernel similarity of amino acid triplets, with links drawn between CDR3s whose pairwise similarity was above 0.82. Through fastp at Q25 and MiXCR, TCRdb rebuilt clones from the public reads, retaining in-frame beta chains. Each entry is one CDR3 protein sequence, shown with its most common DNA and genes. The V and J calls come from TCRdb's annotation, not from the publication. The sample table lists 110,000 or so distinct CDR3 sequences, about a tenth of them with a count of one. The ten largest account for roughly 26% of the sample.

The time point label on this specimen signifies: blood at routine non-recurrence follow-up after resection. Without any cell sorting, TCR sequencing was performed on whole RNA extracted either from tumor and nontumor lung tissue or from cryopreserved PBMC samples. A patient was chosen for TCR sequencing only when enough RNA was available from at least two tumor regions. Trimming at the junction amounts to 2 bases on V and 2 bases on J, and the germline ends lie 9 bases apart. According to the germline V gene (reference sequence), CDR1 reads SGHKS and CDR2 reads YYEKEE. The CDR3 contains 14 residues, cysteine and phenylalanine counted. The retained sequence is limited to the CDR3, 42 bases, with the frame set at the first base.

The sample was PBMCs, taken at follow-up. The clonotype was recovered from a female donor with early-stage non-small cell lung cancer. The chain links TRBV5-5 with TRBJ2-3, with the D gene possibly TRBD1 or TRBD2, each one fitting 5 bases. The bases are TGTGCCAGCAGCTTCCTAGGGACCACAGATACGCAGTATTTT. Its amino acids are CASSFLGTTDTQYF.